One sample yielded the 15 T cell receptor beta chains listed below, sequenced in a study of cytomegalovirus exposure and HLA in healthy donors. PCR was performed using 60 Vbeta and 13 Jbeta primers. Libraries were prepared by immunoSEQ multiplex PCR; TCRdb keeps only in-frame clonotypes and omits some of them. The table has 150,000 to 200,000 clones, 83% seen once. Input material: PBMCs. These receptor sequences come from a man aged 50 or older in good health and CMV-seropositive.

The chain couples TRBV5-1 to TRBJ2-3, with TRBD1 matching 7 bases. CDR3 length equals 14 residues. Germline values: CDR1 SGHRS, CDR2 YFSETQ. The trim removed 7 bases at V and 5 bases at J, leaving 10 bases unmatched. The CDR3 protein is CASSRGQRRDTQYF. CDR3 in DNA: TGCGCCAGCTCCCGGGGACAGCGACGAGATACGCAGTATTTT.

This sequence joins TRBV7-2 and TRBJ1-2, with TRBD1 matching 9 bases. The CDR3 loop spans 14 amino acids. The trim removed 4 bases at V and 4 bases at J, leaving 4 bases unmatched. The germline V gene encodes CDR1 SGHTA and CDR2 FQGNSA. The DNA for the CDR3 is TGTGCCAGCAGCTCAGGACAGGGGACCTATGGCTACACCTTC. Translated: CASSSGQGTYGYTF.

The sample holds a few counts of this clone. The chain employs TRBV27 and TRBJ2-7; 7 bases agree with TRBD2. Trimming took 3 bases from V and 4 from J; bases not matched to a gene: 3. Germline V CDR1 and CDR2: MNHEY, SMNVEV (reference sequence). The CDR3 extends over 13 amino acids. The CDR3 protein is CASSLTSRYEQYF. The CDR3 nucleotides read TGTGCCAGCAGTTTGACTAGCAGGTACGAGCAGTACTTC.

The rearrangement uses TRBV28 and TRBJ1-5, with D perhaps TRBD1 (5 bases). V was trimmed by 3 bases and J by 6 bases, leaving 12 bases between them. This CDR3 is 14 amino acids long. Germline V gene lookup returns CDR1 MDHEN and CDR2 SYDVKM. CDR3 nucleotide sequence: TGTGCCAGCAGTTTGGCTCAGGGATTTCAGCCCCAGCATTTT. Its protein is CASSLAQGFQPQHF.

The V and J genes are TRBV6-6 and TRBJ1-3, with a possible D match to TRBD1 (6 bases). The germline CDR1 and CDR2 sequences are MNHNY and SVGAGI (reference sequence). V lost 7 bases to trimming and J lost 2 bases, with 12 bases between them. The CDR3 has 14 residues. This CDR3 is CASNQQGAGNTIYF. CDR3 DNA sequence: TGTGCCAGCAACCAACAGGGAGCTGGAAACACCATATATTTT.

As to this clone: This sample includes further DNA sequences coding for the same CDR3. The V call is TRBV5-1, the J call TRBJ2-3; the D gene is possibly TRBD2 (6 bases). The V end was cut by 0 bases, the J end by 5 bases, with 7 bases between. The V gene's germline CDR1 is SGHRS and CDR2 YFSETQ. The CDR3 is made up of 13 amino acids. The CDR3 region has the DNA TGCGCCAGCAGCTTGGCGGGAGAAGATACGCAGTATTTT. The encoded protein is CASSLAGEDTQYF.

The chain employs TRBV6-5 and TRBJ2-2; 8 bases match TRBD1. J gave up 4 bases and V 5 bases, and 6 bases lay outside the gene matches. This CDR3 is 15 amino acids long. Germline assignment: CDR1 MNHEY and CDR2 SVGAGI. CDR3 bases: TGTGCCAGCAGTCGAAAGACAGGGGCCACCGGGGAGCTGTTTTTT. This sequence encodes CASSRKTGATGELFF.

A single count supports this clone. The chain couples TRBV18 to TRBJ1-1; a weak D match, TRBD1 (6 bases). The CDR3 runs to 16 residues. Germline CDR1 and CDR2: KGHSH and LQKENI. V was clipped by 3 bases and J by 5 bases, with 19 bases between them. CDR3 region: CASSPSGAGLGTEAFF. The CDR3 DNA is TGTGCCAGCTCACCTTCAGGGGCGGGTCTGGGGACTGAAGCTTTCTTT. The full variable domain, in which reference TRBV18 and TRBJ1-1 provide the parts outside the CDR3, is NAGVMQNPRHLVRRRGQEARLRCSPMKGHSHVYWYRQLPEEGLKFMVYLQKENIIDESGMPKERFSAEFPKEGPSILRIQQVVRGDSAAYFCASSPSGAGLGTEAFFGQGTRLTVV.

This chain links TRBV4-1 with TRBJ1-1, with D possibly matching TRBD1 (6 bases). The CDR3 sequence is 15 residues long. Trimming cost V 4 bases and J 0 bases, with 12 bases left between them. CDR1 and CDR2 from the germline V gene are MGHRA and YSYEKL. The CDR3 coding sequence is TGCGCCAGCAGCCCCAGGACAGCCATGAACACTGAAGCTTTCTTT. This translates into CASSPRTAMNTEAFF.

This chain links TRBV6-6 with TRBJ1-4; 7 bases match TRBD1. This CDR3 contains 16 residues. The trim removed 5 bases at V and 0 bases at J, leaving 6 bases unmatched. CDR1 is MNHNY, CDR2 SVGAGI, per germline (reference sequence). The CDR3 nucleotides are TGTGCCAGCAGTCGACAGGGCTATGCAACTAATGAAAAACTGTTTTTT. Its protein product is CASSRQGYATNEKLFF.

V is TRBV6-5 and J is TRBJ2-7; D uncertain. The V end lost 6 bases, the J end lost 8 bases, and 11 bases lay between the germline ends. Germline CDR1 and CDR2: MNHEY and SVGAGI. The CDR3 consists of 11 residues. CDR3 nucleotides: TGTGCCAGCAGGACCGACACGAAGCAGTACTTC. Its protein product is CASRTDTKQYF.

The chain recombines TRBV7-6 with TRBJ2-2; D remains unclear. Trimming left V 0 bases short and J 6 bases short, with 5 bases between. The CDR3 has 13 amino acids. Per germline, CDR1 SGHVS and CDR2 FNYEAQ. CDR3: CASSLARAGELFF. CDR3 DNA: TGTGCCAGCAGCTTAGCCCGGGCCGGGGAGCTGTTTTTT.

J is TRBJ2-2 and V is TRBV15, with D uncertain. Germline V lookup: CDR1 LNHNV, CDR2 YYDKDF (reference sequence). V lost 1 base and J lost 5, with 8 bases in between. The CDR3 is 14 amino acids. CDR3 sequence (DNA): TGTGCCACCAGCAGAGCGAGTACTACCGGGGAGCTGTTTTTT. It codes for CATSRASTTGELFF.

This sequence joins TRBV4-2 and TRBJ2-3; 13 nucleotides align to TRBD2. CDR1 and CDR2 (germline): LGHNA, YNFKEQ. V lost 0 bases and J lost 6; bases outside the gene matches: 9. CDR3 length: 18 amino acids. CDR3 sequence (DNA): TGTGCCAGCAGCCAAGAGGAACTAGCGGGGGGGCCTTGGGATACGCAGTATTTT. This gives the protein CASSQEELAGGPWDTQYF.

This clone was observed a single time. This rearrangement joins TRBV5-1 to TRBJ2-1; 15 bases agree with TRBD2. The CDR3 runs to 16 residues. After removal of 2 bases from V and 10 bases from J, the junction contained 7 bases not matched to a gene. Germline V gene lookup returns CDR1 SGHRS and CDR2 YFSETQ. The DNA of the CDR3 is TGCGCCAGCAGCTTAGGACTAGCGGGAGGGGCCAACGAGCAGTTCTTC. It codes for CASSLGLAGGANEQFF.